The rows below give T cell receptor beta chains drawn from one sample of a study of breast tumors, draining lymph nodes, adjacent tissues. Using its own MiXCR run on the multiplex PCR reads, TCRdb lists one record per CDR3 protein. The sample contains under 350,000 distinct CDR3 sequences, roughly 30% of which appear only once. The sequencing input was axillary lymph node tissue. Receptors were obtained from a female donor with breast cancer. Some clones in this sample may be carry-over from other donors' samples. Each CDR3 is given with its conserved first and last residue. Fields, in order: D gene, clone size, V gene, J gene, CDR3 protein, CDR3 DNA. A D gene is named only where the DNA matches it firmly. Size tells how often a clone was seen (once, few, many) or the class of an expanded clone, and some rows leave it out.

TRBD2	few	TRBV27	TRBJ2-3	CASRLAAPSTDTQYF	TGTGCCAGCAGACTAGCGGCCCCTAGCACAGATACGCAGTATTTT
TRBD2	many	TRBV24-1	TRBJ2-3	CATSRSGGRGDTQYF	TGTGCCACCAGTCGCAGCGGGGGGAGGGGAGATACGCAGTATTTT
-	-	TRBV5-1	TRBJ1-1	CASSFGEDAEAFF	TGCGCCAGCAGCTTCGGGGAGGACGCTGAAGCTTTCTTT
-	many	TRBV19	TRBJ1-4	CASSQRGSDEKLFF	TGTGCCAGCTCCCAAAGGGGGTCTGATGAAAAACTGTTTTTT
TRBD1	many	TRBV2	TRBJ2-1	CASSQGVYYNEQFF	TGTGCCAGCAGTCAGGGGGTCTACTACAATGAGCAGTTCTTC
TRBD1	-	TRBV30	TRBJ1-4	CAWSTRGINEKLFF	TGTGCCTGGAGTACCAGGGGGATTAATGAAAAACTGTTTTTT
TRBD1	many	TRBV2	TRBJ2-7	CASTLDRASSYEQYF	TGTGCCAGCACCCTTGACAGGGCGAGCTCCTACGAGCAGTACTTC
-	many	TRBV7-2	TRBJ2-3	CASHPAGRNTQYF	TGTGCCAGCCACCCAGCTGGGCGGAATACGCAGTATTTT
TRBD1	many	TRBV19	TRBJ2-7	CASSGDRANEQYF	TGTGCCAGTAGTGGGGACAGGGCCAACGAGCAGTACTTC
-	many	TRBV4-3	TRBJ2-3	CASSQGVGVMGDTQYF	TGCGCCAGCAGCCAAGGGGTAGGGGTGATGGGGGATACGCAGTATTTT
TRBD2	many	TRBV11-2	TRBJ2-3	CASSLSGRIEGMQYF	TGTGCCAGCAGCTTATCCGGGAGGATTGAGGGTATGCAGTATTTT
TRBD2	many	TRBV29-1	TRBJ2-7	CSVGAGGPGEQYF	TGCAGCGTTGGAGCGGGAGGGCCGGGGGAGCAGTACTTC
-	many	TRBV11-2	TRBJ1-4	CASSLSRMTNEKLFF	TGTGCCAGCAGCTTATCGAGGATGACTAATGAAAAACTGTTTTTT
-	many	TRBV20-1	TRBJ2-1	CSAREQGHFSYNEQFF	TGCAGTGCTAGAGAACAGGGACACTTCTCCTACAATGAGCAGTTCTTC
-	-	TRBV10-3	TRBJ1-1	CAIDYRTGRGTEAFF	TGTGCCATCGACTATCGAACAGGGCGAGGCACTGAAGCTTTCTTT
-	-	TRBV7-7	TRBJ2-1	CASSVGVDQVYNEQFF	TGTGCTAGCAGCGTTGGTGTGGACCAAGTCTACAATGAGCAGTTCTTC
TRBD1	many	TRBV6-5	TRBJ2-3	CASSYRGPSTDTQYF	TGTGCCAGCAGTTACAGGGGGCCAAGCACAGATACGCAGTATTTT
TRBD2	-	TRBV29-1	TRBJ2-6	CSVEGTSGSGANVLTF	TGCAGCGTTGAGGGGACTAGCGGGAGCGGCGCCAACGTCCTGACTTTC
-	many	TRBV10-3	TRBJ2-5	CAISDARVETQYF	TGTGCCATCAGTGACGCCAGGGTTGAGACCCAGTACTTC
TRBD2	few	TRBV18	TRBJ2-3	CASSPIAGLRTDTQYF	TGTGCCAGCTCACCAATAGCGGGACTACGCACAGATACGCAGTATTTT
TRBD2	many	TRBV20-1	TRBJ2-3	CSAPSGSDTQYF	TGCAGTGCTCCTAGCGGGAGCGATACGCAGTATTTT
TRBD2	-	TRBV11-2	TRBJ2-1	CASSSSGRANAQFF	TGTGCCAGCAGCTCCAGCGGGAGGGCGAATGCGCAGTTCTTC
-	few	TRBV15	TRBJ1-1	CATSREGAGEAFF	TGTGCCACCAGCAGAGAAGGGGCGGGTGAAGCTTTCTTT
-	many	TRBV2	TRBJ2-7	CASSNWGPSYEQYF	TGTGCCAGCAGCAATTGGGGACCCTCCTACGAGCAGTACTTC
-	many	TRBV9	TRBJ2-5	CASSAAGTNYETQYF	TGTGCCAGCAGCGCCGCGGGGACCAATTATGAGACCCAGTACTTC
-	-	TRBV12-3/TRBV12-4	TRBJ1-6	CASSFSVGSGSPLHF	TGTGCCAGCAGTTTTAGTGTCGGGTCAGGTTCACCCCTCCACTTT
-	-	TRBV7-8	TRBJ1-1	CASSPRTQNAEAFF	TGTGCCAGCAGCCCACGAACACAGAACGCTGAAGCTTTCTTT
TRBD1	-	TRBV24-1	TRBJ1-5	CATSDYGTAEGRETQHF	TGTGCCACCAGTGACTATGGGACAGCTGAGGGCCGAGAGACCCAGCATTTT
-	-	TRBV3-1	TRBJ2-1	CASSYGSNEQFF	TGTGCCAGCAGCTATGGCAGCAATGAGCAGTTCTTC
-	many	TRBV20-1	TRBJ2-5	CSARRPSALRRERETQYF	TGCAGTGCTAGACGCCCATCCGCCCTTCGCAGGGAGAGGGAGACCCAGTACTTC
TRBD1	few	TRBV5-1	TRBJ1-1	CASSLRTGEAFF	TGCGCCAGCAGCTTGCGGACAGGTGAAGCTTTCTTT
TRBD2	-	TRBV29-1	TRBJ2-3	CSVLAGGSTDTQYF	TGCAGCGTTCTAGCGGGAGGGAGCACAGATACGCAGTATTTT
-	many	TRBV12-3/TRBV12-4	TRBJ1-5	CASSTYGSNQPQHF	TGTGCCAGCAGTACTTACGGTAGCAATCAGCCCCAGCATTTT
-	few	TRBV12-3/TRBV12-4	TRBJ1-3	CASSYPGAGNTIYF	TGTGCCAGCAGTTATCCTGGGGCTGGAAACACCATATATTTT
TRBD2	many	TRBV9	TRBJ2-3	CASSAVRVAGITDTQYF	TGTGCCAGCAGCGCCGTGAGGGTAGCGGGGATCACAGATACGCAGTATTTT
TRBD2	-	TRBV6-5	TRBJ2-3	CASSPQRTSGRADTQYF	TGTGCCAGCAGTCCACAAAGGACTAGCGGGAGGGCGGATACGCAGTATTTT
TRBD1	many	TRBV6-5	TRBJ2-7	CASSYEAGTGDPYEQYF	TGTGCCAGCAGTTACGAGGCGGGGACAGGGGACCCCTACGAGCAGTACTTC
-	many	TRBV20-1	TRBJ2-1	CSAPVLASHNEQFF	TGCAGTGCCCCTGTCCTAGCGTCCCACAATGAGCAGTTCTTC
-	-	TRBV12-3/TRBV12-4	TRBJ1-2	CASSFKANYGYTF	TGTGCCAGCAGTTTCAAAGCCAACTATGGCTACACCTTC